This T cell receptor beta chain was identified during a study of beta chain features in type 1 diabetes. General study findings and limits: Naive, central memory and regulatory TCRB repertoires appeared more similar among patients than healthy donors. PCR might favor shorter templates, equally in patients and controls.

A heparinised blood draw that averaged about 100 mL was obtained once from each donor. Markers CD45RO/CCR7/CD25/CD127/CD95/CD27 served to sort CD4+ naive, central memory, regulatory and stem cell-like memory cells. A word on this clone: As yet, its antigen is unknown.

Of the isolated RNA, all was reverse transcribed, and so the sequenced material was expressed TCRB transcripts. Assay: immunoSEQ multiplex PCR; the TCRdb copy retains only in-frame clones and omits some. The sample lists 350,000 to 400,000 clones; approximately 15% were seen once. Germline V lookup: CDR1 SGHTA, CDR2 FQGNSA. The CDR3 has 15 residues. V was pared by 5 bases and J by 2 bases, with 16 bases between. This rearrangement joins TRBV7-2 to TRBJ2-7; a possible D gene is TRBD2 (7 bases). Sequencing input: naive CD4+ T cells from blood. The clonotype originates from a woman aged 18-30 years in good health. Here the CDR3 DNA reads TGTGCCAGCAGCCTCCGAGGGGGGGTTACCTACGAGCAGTACTTC. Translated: CASSLRGGVTYEQYF.